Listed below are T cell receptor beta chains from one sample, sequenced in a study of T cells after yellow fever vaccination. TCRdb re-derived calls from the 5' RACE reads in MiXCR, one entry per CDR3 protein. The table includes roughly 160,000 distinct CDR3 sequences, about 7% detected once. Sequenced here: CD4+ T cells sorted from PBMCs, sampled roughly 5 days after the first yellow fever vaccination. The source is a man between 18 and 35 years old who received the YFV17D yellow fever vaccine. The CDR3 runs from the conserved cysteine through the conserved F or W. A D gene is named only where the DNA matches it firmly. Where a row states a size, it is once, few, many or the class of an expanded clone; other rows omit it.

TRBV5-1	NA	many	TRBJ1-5	TGCGCCAGCAGCTTGGAGGGCTATCAGCCCCAGCATTTT	CASSLEGYQPQHF
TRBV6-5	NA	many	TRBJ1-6	TGTGCCAGCGCTCAGGGCATGGGGTCGGATTCACCCCTCCACTTT	CASAQGMGSDSPLHF
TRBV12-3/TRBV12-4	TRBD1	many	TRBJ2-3	TGTGCCAGCAGTTCACCCACGACAGGGGCAGAAGATACGCAGTATTTT	CASSSPTTGAEDTQYF
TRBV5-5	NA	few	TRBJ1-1	TGTGCCAGCAGCGGCATGGGGGCCCTATGGACTGAAGCTTTCTTT	CASSGMGALWTEAFF
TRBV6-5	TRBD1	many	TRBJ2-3	TGTGCCAGCAGTCTACCAGGGGGTCAGTTGACGCAGTATTTT	CASSLPGGQLTQYF
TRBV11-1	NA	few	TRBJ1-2	TGTGCCAGCAGCTTAGACGGACTCTATGCCGGCTACACCTTC	CASSLDGLYAGYTF
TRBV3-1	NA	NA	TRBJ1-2	TGTGCCAGCAGCTTTGGACAGTCCCACTATGGCTACACCTTC	CASSFGQSHYGYTF
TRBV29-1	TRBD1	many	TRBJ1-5	TGCAGCGTCCGTTGGGTCCCAGGGGGACCTTCGGGACAGCCCCAGCATTTT	CSVRWVPGGPSGQPQHF
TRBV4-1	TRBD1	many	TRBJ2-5	TGCGCCAGCAGCCAGCAAAGACAGGGGGCATGGGAGACCCAGTACTTC	CASSQQRQGAWETQYF
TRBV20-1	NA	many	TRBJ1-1	TGCAGTGCTAGTTTAGGGGCGAACACTGAAGCTTTCTTT	CSASLGANTEAFF
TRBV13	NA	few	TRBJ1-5	TGTGCCAGCAGCCAACGGGGAAATCAGCCCCAGCATTTT	CASSQRGNQPQHF